This T cell receptor beta chain emerged from a study of CD8+ T cells in alopecia areata. Extraction of RNA preceded its reverse transcription into cDNA, which served as the sequencing template. Sequencing used immunoSEQ multiplex PCR; TCRdb keeps in-frame clones, though not all of them. This table holds roughly 120,000 clones, about 61% found once. V was trimmed by 3 bases and J by 2 bases, leaving 5 bases between them. The germline V gene encodes CDR1 MNHNS and CDR2 SASEGT. This CDR3 is built from 13 residues. The clonotype was recovered from a human donor in good health. The sample consisted of CD4+ T cells sorted from blood. V is TRBV6-1 and J is TRBJ1-5; D gene uncertain. The CDR3 sequence: CASSDRRNQPQHF. The CDR3 DNA follows: TGTGCCAGCAGTGACAGGCGCAATCAGCCCCAGCATTTT.